One T cell receptor (beta chain) is described in this entry. The target antigen is unknown. The sample is drawn from a study of cytomegalovirus exposure and HLA in healthy donors. Study background: Both the approximately 130 validation repertoires and the roughly 700 first-cohort repertoires used the same platform, as reported by a later analysis. General study findings and limits: Many donors carried some public TCRs, although rarity characterized most TCR sequences. A subsequent analysis found that TCR clusters from the first cohort also tended to co-occur in the approximately 130 validation repertoires, with about 94% of cluster scores above 0.

Sequencing used immunoSEQ multiplex PCR; TCRdb keeps in-frame clones, though not all of them. The profile covers approximately 100,000 clones, with around 90% appearing a single time and about 1.8% taken by the ten largest. The donors were members of the approximately 130-subject validation cohort (separate from the 666-subject first cohort). Germline V gene sequence: CDR1 MNHEY, CDR2 SVGAGI. Trimming took 6 bases from V and 8 from J; bases not matched to a gene: 8. The CDR3 is 14 amino acids. V gene TRBV6-5 combines with J gene TRBJ1-4, with TRBD1 identical over 8 bases. The TCR was taken from a woman aged 18-35 years in good health and CMV-seropositive. Material: PBMCs. Written as DNA, the CDR3 is TGTGCCAGCAGCCGTACAGGGGGAGGAGAAAAACTGTTTTTT. It yields the protein CASSRTGGGEKLFF.